A selection of T cell receptor beta chains follows, all from one sample in a study of T cells after yellow fever vaccination. A single record per CDR3 protein comes from TCRdb applying MiXCR to the 5' RACE reads. The sample lists 250,000 to 350,000 distinct CDR3 sequences; roughly 4.3% were seen once. The source material was PBMCs, sampled 15 days after the yellow fever booster vaccination. These receptors all come from a young man who received the YFV17D yellow fever vaccine. The CDR3 runs from the conserved cysteine through the conserved F or W. The D gene is left open where the match is weak.

>TRBJ2-1|TRBV6-6|-
CASSYVGNEQFF
>TRBJ1-1|TRBV5-1|-
CASSLAGGNTEAFF
>TRBJ1-2|TRBV2|-
CASREDNYGYTF
>TRBJ2-7|TRBV20-1|TRBD1
CSATTGAGEGQYF
>TRBJ2-6|TRBV25-1|-
CASSFGGANVLTF
>TRBJ2-7|TRBV18|-
CASSPDGAYEQYF
>TRBJ2-3|TRBV12-3/TRBV12-4|-
CASRAGHGTQYF
>TRBJ2-3|TRBV5-1|-
CASSLALDTSTDTQYF
>TRBJ1-2|TRBV4-2|TRBD1
CASSQGTGAGYTF
>TRBJ1-4|TRBV12-3/TRBV12-4|-
CASSWRGDGEKLFF
>TRBJ1-3|TRBV25-1|-
CASSFAGVTIYF
>TRBJ2-3|TRBV20-1|-
CSARQATDTQYF
>TRBJ2-5|TRBV14|TRBD1
CASSQARTGGETQYF
>TRBJ2-7|TRBV4-2|TRBD1
CASSHSGTGEYEQYF
>TRBJ2-7|TRBV6-2/TRBV6-3|-
CASSYGSSSDEQYF
>TRBJ2-2|TRBV4-2|-
CASNHVERIGELFF
>TRBJ2-1|TRBV27|-
CASSLSPRGASSYNEQFF
>TRBJ2-3|TRBV5-1|-
CASSLKQGADTQYF
>TRBJ2-3|TRBV29-1|-
CSVAEGTDTQYF
>TRBJ1-4|TRBV4-1|-
CASSQEGVEKLFF
>TRBJ2-5|TRBV5-1|TRBD1
CASNRGDQETQYF
>TRBJ2-5|TRBV7-2|-
CASSILTLRAKETQYF
>TRBJ2-1|TRBV12-3/TRBV12-4|TRBD2
CASRGGGPSTQFF
>TRBJ2-2|TRBV16|-
CASSRIAGELFF
>TRBJ1-6|TRBV5-1|-
CASSLAKRGSPSSPLHF
>TRBJ2-1|TRBV27|TRBD2
CASRKKGLVGEQFF
>TRBJ1-2|TRBV2|TRBD1
CASSPWWDRGYPNYGYTF
>TRBJ1-5|TRBV7-6|-
CASSLGTPGSNQPQHF
>TRBJ1-2|TRBV11-2|-
CASSLDREYGYTF
>TRBJ1-2|TRBV12-3/TRBV12-4|TRBD1
CASGYRGGYTF
>TRBJ1-2|TRBV7-9|-
CASSEGPNYGYTF
>TRBJ1-1|TRBV5-1|-
CASSLGPSPEAFF
>TRBJ2-3|TRBV7-9|-
CASSTTGASLLADTQYF
>TRBJ1-2|TRBV12-3/TRBV12-4|-
CASSLARGQANYGYTF
>TRBJ1-2|TRBV6-5|-
CASSRRVGSFGYTF
>TRBJ2-5|TRBV4-2|-
CASSQDRVETQYF
>TRBJ1-5|TRBV19|-
CASSINQVFLTQHF
>TRBJ2-7|TRBV24-1|TRBD1
CATSDLTEQGARYEQYF
>TRBJ1-3|TRBV20-1|TRBD1
CSASRTGSGNTIYF
>TRBJ1-3|TRBV6-5|-
CASSASGLGGNTIYF
>TRBJ1-2|TRBV10-3|TRBD1
CASGRGLDYGYTF
>TRBJ2-1|TRBV7-8|-
CASSLRSLTNEQFF
>TRBJ2-1|TRBV20-1|TRBD2
CSARASSGGVGEQFF
>TRBJ2-7|TRBV7-9|-
CASSLAGWQTGEQYF
>TRBJ2-1|TRBV11-2|-
CASSWGRGRSYNEQFF
>TRBJ2-5|TRBV12-5|-
CASGLVGPPETQYF
>TRBJ2-7|TRBV5-1|TRBD1
CASSQDRFFHEQYF
>TRBJ1-5|TRBV10-3|TRBD1
CASKAGSGGQPQHF
>TRBJ2-7|TRBV29-1|TRBD2
CSVEGGGDTTTYEQYF
>TRBJ2-1|TRBV25-1|-
CASSDQQGSPYNEQFF